The 8 T cell receptor beta chains below come from one sample, sequenced in a study of T cells in Graves' hyperthyroidism and ophthalmopathy (dated by TCRdb to the late 2010s). Library preparation used multiplex PCR. Sequencing relied on an Illumina HiSeq 2000. TCR beta CDR3 regions were amplified from RNA transcripts. For the first round of RT-PCR on the TCR CDR3, the HTBI primer set was used together with the Qiagen OneStep RT-PCR kit. TCRdb cleaned the public reads at Q25 with fastp, built clones with MiXCR and kept in-frame beta chains. Entries that share a CDR3 protein sequence are merged under the most common genes and DNA. The sample data list about 480,000 distinct CDR3 sequences, and approximately 22% of these were observed just once. About 49% of the sample is taken by the ten largest. Sequencing was carried out using blood. The source is an older woman with Graves' ophthalmopathy.

For this clonotype: With a much larger clone just one base away, this may be a read error. The J gene is TRBJ1-1, the V gene TRBV30; D might be TRBD1 (6 bases). Germline-derived CDR1 and CDR2 are GTSNPN and SVGIG (reference sequence). This CDR3 spans 13 amino acids. The V gene lost 1 base and the J gene lost 7 bases, with 13 bases spanning the gap. This CDR3 reads CAWSEARGGEAFF. The CDR3 nucleotides read TGTGCCTGGAGTGAAGCCAGGGGTGGTGAAGCTTTCTTT.

This clonotype was observed many times. The rearrangement joins TRBV12-3 or TRBV12-4 to TRBJ1-4; perhaps TRBD1 as D (6 bases). This CDR3 has 13 amino acids. The ends were cut back, 6 bases at V and 6 bases at J, with 11 bases in the middle. This CDR3 reads CASRPGQDEKLFF. The CDR3 bases are TGTGCCAGCAGACCGGGACAAGATGAAAAACTGTTTTTT.

This clonotype was seen more than once but under ten times. The rearrangement uses TRBV12-3 or TRBV12-4 and TRBJ1-1; 7 bases match TRBD1. V was clipped by 3 bases and J by 7 bases; unmatched bases: 5. The CDR3 consists of 13 residues. The chain's CDR3 is CASSFGTVGEAFF. The CDR3 DNA sequence: TGTGCCAGCAGTTTTGGGACAGTGGGTGAAGCTTTCTTT.

This clonotype has only a few counts. V and J are TRBV6-1 and TRBJ2-2, with 11 bases aligning to TRBD2. CDR3 length: 16 residues. The V gene end was trimmed by 5 bases and the J gene end by 4 bases; junction bases not matched to a gene: 6. CDR1 MNHNS and CDR2 SASEGT come from the germline V gene. The CDR3 coding sequence is TGTGCCAGCAGTTTTACTAGCGGGAGAATCACCGGGGAGCTGTTTTTT. Translating gives CASSFTSGRITGELFF.

The table lists this clonotype with a few counts. Here the CDR3 reads CAWSVGRESEQYF. As DNA, the CDR3 is TGTGCCTGGAGTGTAGGGCGGGAGAGCGAGCAGTACTTC. V usage is TRBV30 and J usage is TRBJ2-7, with 7 bases fitting TRBD2. The V and J ends lost 0 bases and 6 bases, in that order; junction bases with no gene match: 5. The CDR3 has 13 amino acids. CDR1 and CDR2 (germline): GTSNPN, SVGIG (reference sequence).

For this clonotype: The final CDR3 position lacks the conserved phenylalanine or tryptophan, pointing to a likely read error. This rearrangement joins TRBV29-1 to TRBJ1-1, with TRBD1 as a possible D gene (6 bases). This CDR3 is 14 amino acids long. Trimming pared 6 bases from V and 0 bases from J, leaving 14 bases between. Germline loops: CDR1 SQVTM, CDR2 ANQGSEA. For the CDR3, the DNA is TGCAGCGTGCGAGGGGGGATCATGAACACTGAAGCTTTCCTT. Translated, it gives CSVRGGIMNTEAFL.

In this sample, this clonotype turned up many times. The V gene is TRBV20-1, the J gene TRBJ1-1, with D tentatively TRBD1 (6 bases). This CDR3 contains 15 residues. V shed 6 bases and J shed 2 bases, with 19 bases lying between them. Germline CDR1 DFQATT, CDR2 SNEGSKA (reference sequence). The CDR3 sequence is CSAHTGMHSNTEAFF. CDR3 bases: TGCAGTGCCCATACAGGGATGCACAGCAACACTGAAGCTTTCTTT.

The chain uses TRBV4-1 and TRBJ1-1, with D possibly TRBD1 on 5 matching bases. The CDR3 sequence is 15 residues long. CDR1 is MGHRA, CDR2 YSYEKL, per germline. V lost 3 bases and J 10 bases, leaving 21 bases between the germline ends. As DNA, the CDR3 is TGCGCCAGCAGCCAGAGCCAACAGGCTACTGGTAGAGCTTTCTTT. Amino acid sequence: CASSQSQQATGRAFF.